This TCR beta chain was documented in a study of Ad26.COV2.S vaccination and SARS-CoV-2 variants. Study details: By the intramuscular route, Ad26.COV2.S was given once, or twice 56 days apart. Overall study findings and caveats: TCR breadth and depth estimates may have understated total T cell responses.

Details on this clone: Its matching antigen is unknown.

Treatment of the sample: approximately 18 received Ad26.COV2.S at low or high dose, single or two shots; 5 received placebo; per-sample allocation not given. The samples date from day 63 after the first vaccine or placebo injection. Method: immunoSEQ multiplex PCR; TCRdb's copy keeps in-frame clones and lacks some. The sample holds about 280,000 clones, approximately 89% seen once. The sequencing here drew on peripheral blood, taken in a trial of Ad26.COV2.S vaccine versus placebo. The receptor was isolated from a person aged 18-60 years who received the Ad26.COV2.S COVID-19 vaccine or a placebo.

CDR3 loop: CASSLASTGDHTEAFF. The CDR3 DNA reads as TGTGCCAGCAGTTTAGCCTCTACAGGGGATCACACTGAAGCTTTCTTT. This chain uses TRBV28 with TRBJ1-1; 7 bases are a match to TRBD1. The CDR3 contains 16 residues. The V gene end was trimmed by 2 bases and the J gene end by 3 bases; junction bases not matched to a gene: 9. Germline loops: CDR1 MDHEN, CDR2 SYDVKM.